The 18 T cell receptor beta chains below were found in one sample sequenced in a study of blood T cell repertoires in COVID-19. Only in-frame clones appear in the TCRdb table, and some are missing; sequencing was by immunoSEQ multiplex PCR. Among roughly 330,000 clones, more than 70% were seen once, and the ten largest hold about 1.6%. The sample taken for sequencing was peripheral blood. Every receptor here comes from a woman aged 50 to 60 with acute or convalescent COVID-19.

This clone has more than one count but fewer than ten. For the CDR3, the DNA is TGTGCCAGCAGCTTAACAACCCGACAGGGGAGAAACACCGGGGAGCTGTTTTTT. Protein sequence: CASSLTTRQGRNTGELFF. The chain carries TRBV7-3 and TRBJ2-2; TRBD1 agrees at 8 bases. Unmatched junction bases numbered 8, after V lost 0 bases and J lost 2 bases. Germline V gives CDR1 SGHTA, CDR2 FQGTGA. This CDR3 region has 18 residues.

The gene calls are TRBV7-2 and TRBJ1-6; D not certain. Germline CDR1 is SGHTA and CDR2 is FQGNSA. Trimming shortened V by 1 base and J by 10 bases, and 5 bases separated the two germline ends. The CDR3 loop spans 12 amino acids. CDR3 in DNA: TGTGCCAGCAGCTTAGTAGTCTCACCCCTCCACTTT. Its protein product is CASSLVVSPLHF.

The CDR3 bases are TGTGCCAGCAGCGACAGGGTGTTGAATTCACCCCTCCACTTT. It yields the protein CASSDRVLNSPLHF. The chain combines TRBV9 with TRBJ1-6, with a possible D match to TRBD1 (6 bases). This CDR3 comprises 14 residues. V lost 3 bases, J lost 7 bases, and 11 bases lay in between. Germline CDR1 and CDR2: SGDLS and YYNGEE.

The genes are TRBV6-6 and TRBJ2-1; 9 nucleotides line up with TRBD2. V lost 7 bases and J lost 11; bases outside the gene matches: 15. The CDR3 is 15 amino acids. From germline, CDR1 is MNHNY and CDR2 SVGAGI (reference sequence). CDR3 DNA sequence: TGTGCCAGCATGATTAGCGGGAGCCCAGACCTCCAGCAGTTCTTC. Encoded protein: CASMISGSPDLQQFF.

The CDR3 sequence: CATSGSIGASLYEQYF. CDR3 DNA: TGTGCCACCAGTGGATCGATTGGAGCGAGTCTGTACGAGCAGTACTTC. V and J are TRBV24-1 and TRBJ2-7; D ambiguous. Germline lookup yields CDR1 KGHDR and CDR2 SFDVKD. There are 16 residues in the CDR3. V was clipped by 5 bases and J by 4 bases, with 20 bases between them.

The DNA for the CDR3 is TGTGCCAGCACCTGGGCTAGCCCCACAGATACGCAGTATTTT. Encoded protein: CASTWASPTDTQYF. The chain uses TRBV27 and TRBJ2-3, with a weak D call TRBD2 (5 bases). Germline V gene lookup returns CDR1 MNHEY and CDR2 SMNVEV (reference sequence). Trimming cost V 7 bases and J 2 bases, with 13 bases left between them. CDR3 length equals 14 residues.

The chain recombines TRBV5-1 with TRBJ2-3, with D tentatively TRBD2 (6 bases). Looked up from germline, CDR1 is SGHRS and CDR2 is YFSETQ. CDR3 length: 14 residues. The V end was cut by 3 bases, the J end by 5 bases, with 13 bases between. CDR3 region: CASSSGRGGDTQYF. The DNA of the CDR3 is TGCGCCAGCAGCTCAGGTAGGGGAGGAGATACGCAGTATTTT.

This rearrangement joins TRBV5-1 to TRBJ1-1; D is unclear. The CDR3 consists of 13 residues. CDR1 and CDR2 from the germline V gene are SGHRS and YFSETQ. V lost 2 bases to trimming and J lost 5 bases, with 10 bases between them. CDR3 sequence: CASSLRGMTEAFF. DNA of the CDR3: TGCGCCAGCAGCTTACGGGGAATGACTGAAGCTTTCTTT.

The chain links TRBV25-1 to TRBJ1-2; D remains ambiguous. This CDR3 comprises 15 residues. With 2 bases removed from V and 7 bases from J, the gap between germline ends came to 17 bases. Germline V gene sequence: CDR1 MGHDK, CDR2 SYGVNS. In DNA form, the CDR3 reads TGTGCCAGCAGTGAAACTTCCGGGATCCGCGCTGGCTACACCTTC. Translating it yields CASSETSGIRAGYTF.

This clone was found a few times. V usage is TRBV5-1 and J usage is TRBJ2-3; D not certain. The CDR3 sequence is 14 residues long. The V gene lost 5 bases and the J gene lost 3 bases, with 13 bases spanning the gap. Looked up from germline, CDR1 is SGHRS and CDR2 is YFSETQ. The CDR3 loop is CASSSQDETDTQYF. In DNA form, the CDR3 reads TGCGCCAGCAGTTCCCAGGATGAGACAGATACGCAGTATTTT.

The chain's CDR3 is CASSLTSEPSYEQYF. As DNA, the CDR3 is TGTGCCAGCAGCTTAACTAGCGAGCCTTCCTACGAGCAGTACTTC. The chain has TRBV11-3 and TRBJ2-7; 7 bases map to TRBD2. Germline loops: CDR1 SGHNT, CDR2 YENEEA. V was pared by 2 bases and J by 1 base, with 5 bases of the junction left unmatched. The CDR3 is made up of 15 amino acids.

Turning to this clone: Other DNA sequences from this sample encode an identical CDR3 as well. The chain's CDR3 is CASSPTGGPYSNQPQHF. DNA of the CDR3: TGTGCCAGCTCACCTACAGGGGGACCTTATAGCAATCAGCCCCAGCATTTT. This chain connects TRBV18 to TRBJ1-5; 8 nucleotides match TRBD1. The length of the CDR3 is 17 residues. The junction had 7 bases not matched to a gene; V was cut back by 3 bases and J by 0 bases. The germline CDR1 and CDR2 sequences are KGHSH and LQKENI.

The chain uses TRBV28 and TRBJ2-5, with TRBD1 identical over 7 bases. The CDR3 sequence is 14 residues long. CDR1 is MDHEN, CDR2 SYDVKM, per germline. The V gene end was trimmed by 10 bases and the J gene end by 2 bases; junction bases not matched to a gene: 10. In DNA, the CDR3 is TGTGCCACCGGACCCCCGGGACAGCAAGAGACCCAGTACTTC. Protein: CATGPPGQQETQYF.

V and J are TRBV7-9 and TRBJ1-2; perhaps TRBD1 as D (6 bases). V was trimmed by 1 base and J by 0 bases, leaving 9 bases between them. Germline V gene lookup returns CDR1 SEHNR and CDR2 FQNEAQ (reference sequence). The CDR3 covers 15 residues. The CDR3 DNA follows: TGTGCCAGCAGCTTAGATAAGGGGGCTAACTATGGCTACACCTTC. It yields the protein CASSLDKGANYGYTF.

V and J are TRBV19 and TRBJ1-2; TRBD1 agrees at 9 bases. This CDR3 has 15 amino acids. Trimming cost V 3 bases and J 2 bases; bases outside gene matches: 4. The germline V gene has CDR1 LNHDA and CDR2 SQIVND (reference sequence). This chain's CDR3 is CASSIGDRENYGYTF. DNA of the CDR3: TGTGCCAGTAGTATCGGGGACAGGGAAAACTATGGCTACACCTTC.

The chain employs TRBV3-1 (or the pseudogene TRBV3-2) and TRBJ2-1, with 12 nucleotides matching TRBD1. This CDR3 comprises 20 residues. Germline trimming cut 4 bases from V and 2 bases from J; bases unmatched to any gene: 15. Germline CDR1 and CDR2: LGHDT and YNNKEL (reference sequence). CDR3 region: CASSPSPGQGADTPYNEQFF. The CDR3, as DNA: TGTGCCAGCAGCCCCTCACCGGGACAGGGGGCCGATACACCCTACAATGAGCAGTTCTTC.

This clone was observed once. The CDR3 DNA is TGTGCCAGCAGCTTAATAGGGACTACTAATGAGCAGTTCTTC. It translates to CASSLIGTTNEQFF. The chain carries TRBV7-3 and TRBJ2-1, with 7 nucleotides matching TRBD2. Germline V CDR1 and CDR2: SGHTA, FQGTGA. CDR3 size: 14 residues. J was trimmed by 7 bases and V by 1 base; bases with no gene match: 4.

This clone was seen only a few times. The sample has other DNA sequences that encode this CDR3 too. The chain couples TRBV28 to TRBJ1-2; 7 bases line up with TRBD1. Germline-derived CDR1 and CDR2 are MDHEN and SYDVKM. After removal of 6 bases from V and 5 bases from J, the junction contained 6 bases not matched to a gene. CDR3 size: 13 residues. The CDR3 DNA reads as TGTGCCAGCAGCTCGACAGGGAGGTATGGCTACACCTTC. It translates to CASSSTGRYGYTF.